One and the same sample provided the 10 T cell receptor beta chains below, sequenced in a study of T cells in pancreatic ductal adenocarcinoma. Repertoires were generated with immunoSEQ multiplex PCR, while TCRdb's copy carries only in-frame clones and drops some. The sample lists tens of thousands of clones; around 90% were seen once. Surgery without prior neoadjuvant therapy was the treatment of the selected pancreatic ductal adenocarcinoma patients. Sequenced: PBMCs. These receptors were taken from a human donor with pancreatic ductal adenocarcinoma.

This chain connects TRBV28 to TRBJ2-7, with D unresolved. The CDR3 runs to 14 residues. From germline, CDR1 is MDHEN and CDR2 SYDVKM. The V gene lost 10 bases and the J gene lost 7 bases, with 23 bases spanning the gap. CDR3 amino acids: CATRVASRVQEQYF. The CDR3 DNA is TGTGCCACCCGGGTAGCCAGTAGGGTTCAGGAGCAGTACTTC.

This chain connects TRBV21-1 to TRBJ2-7; whether TRBD2, the table's D call, matches the DNA was not checked. TRBV21-1 is a known pseudogene. This CDR3 has 18 amino acids. CDR3 nucleotide sequence: TGTGCCAGCAGCAAAGCGCACAAAAGCGGGAGCAGCTCCTACGAGCAGTACTTC. As protein: CASSKAHKSGSSSYEQYF.

V usage is TRBV6-5 and J usage is TRBJ2-7; D is ambiguous. The CDR3 loop spans 12 amino acids. V was clipped by 5 bases and J by 3 bases, with 8 bases between them. Germline V gene sequence: CDR1 MNHEY, CDR2 SVGAGI. The DNA for the CDR3 is TGTGCCAGCAGTAAGGACGGCTACGAGCAGTACTTC. Encoded protein: CASSKDGYEQYF.

J is TRBJ1-5 and V is TRBV2; D not certain. Germline CDR1 reads SNHLY; CDR2 reads FYNNEI. This CDR3 has 13 amino acids. Trimming took off 1 base at V and 5 bases at J, with 6 bases between the two ends. CDR3 sequence reads: CASSEDRYQPQHF. The CDR3 DNA reads as TGTGCCAGCAGTGAAGACAGATATCAGCCCCAGCATTTT.

The rearrangement links TRBV30 to TRBJ1-1; D might be TRBD1 (6 bases). Germline V CDR1 and CDR2: GTSNPN, SVGIG (reference sequence). The V and J ends lost 3 bases and 0 bases respectively, with 14 bases between them. The CDR3 has 15 amino acids. CDR3 residues: CAWRRGGSMNTEAFF. CDR3 coding DNA: TGTGCCTGGAGAAGAGGGGGATCCATGAACACTGAAGCTTTCTTT.

The V gene is TRBV27, the J gene TRBJ1-1; TRBD1 aligns across 7 bases. The CDR3 has 15 residues. Germline lookup yields CDR1 MNHEY and CDR2 SMNVEV (reference sequence). The V segment lost 5 bases and the J segment 4 bases; nucleotides outside the gene matches: 10. The DNA for the CDR3 is TGTGCCAGCAGTGGTAGAGGGGGCGCAGGCACTGAAGCTTTCTTT. Its translation: CASSGRGGAGTEAFF.

The chain is built from TRBV6-1 and TRBJ2-1; D is perhaps TRBD2 (5 bases). V was pared by 1 base and J by 0 bases, with 10 bases between. Looked up from germline, CDR1 is MNHNS and CDR2 is SASEGT. The CDR3 extends over 16 amino acids. CDR3 coding DNA: TGTGCCAGCAGTGAAGGGAGGTTTACCTCCTACAATGAGCAGTTCTTC. Encoded protein: CASSEGRFTSYNEQFF.

The chain employs TRBV7-8 and TRBJ2-1; the match to TRBD2 covers 12 bases. CDR1 is SGHVS and CDR2 is FQNEAQ in the germline V gene. V was clipped by 5 bases and J by 12 bases; unmatched bases: 11. The CDR3 length is 15 residues. In DNA, the CDR3 is TGTGCCAGCAGCGAAATGGGACTAGCGGGCCGGGGGCAGTTCTTC. It translates to CASSEMGLAGRGQFF.

The CDR3: CASSPRPGDWGGYTF. The CDR3 bases are TGTGCCAGCAGCCCCCGTCCAGGGGATTGGGGTGGCTACACCTTC. J is TRBJ1-2 and V is TRBV9; possible D gene TRBD1, 6 bases. There are 15 residues in the CDR3. Per germline, CDR1 SGDLS and CDR2 YYNGEE. V was pared by 4 bases and J by 7 bases, with 20 bases between.

The chain links TRBV19 to TRBJ2-1; D is perhaps TRBD1 (6 bases). The V end lost 5 bases, the J end lost 6 bases, and 14 bases lay between the germline ends. The CDR3 has 14 residues. Germline V lookup: CDR1 LNHDA, CDR2 SQIVND (reference sequence). CDR3 region: CASSPNRVGNEQFF. In nucleotides, the CDR3 is TGTGCCAGTAGTCCCAACAGGGTTGGCAATGAGCAGTTCTTC.